This entry is about one T cell receptor (beta chain). Random hexamers served to reverse transcribe roughly 0.5 to 1 ug RNA. Amplification of TCR beta CDR3 across 54 Vbeta and 13 Jbeta was performed with immunoSEQ multiplex PCR. TCRdb passed the immunoSEQ multiplex PCR reads through MiXCR, listing each CDR3 protein once. Of approximately 220,000 distinct CDR3 sequences listed, 95% are singletons. This sample was included in a study of CD8 T cells in Susac syndrome. There are 14 residues in the CDR3. Trimming took 7 bases from V and 0 from J, leaving 12 bases between them. Germline V CDR1 and CDR2: GTSNPN, SVGIG (reference sequence). Sequencing of TCR beta covered CD8+ and CD4+ T cells obtained from blood. The multiple sclerosis control cohort comprised treatment-naive individuals presenting with stable or active relapsing-remitting disease.

The rearrangement joins TRBV30 to TRBJ1-4, with D possibly TRBD1 on 6 matching bases. Source material: CD4+ T cells from PBMCs. The sequence came from a human donor with multiple sclerosis. CDR3 sequence reads: CALGHPATNEKLFF. The CDR3 bases are TGTGCCTTGGGACACCCTGCAACTAATGAAAAACTGTTTTTT. Together with reference TRBV30 and TRBJ1-4, the CDR3 gives the full variable domain: SQTIHQWPATLVQPVGSPLSLECTVEGTSNPNLYWYRQAAGRGLQLLFYSVGIGQISSEVPQNLSASRPQDRQFILSSKKLLLSDSGFYLCALGHPATNEKLFFGSGTQLSVL.